The following is a TCR beta chain sequence with its context. The antigen it binds to is not known. No qualities accompany the bases; no much larger clone lies one base away. The sample belongs to a study of blood T cell repertoires in COVID-19 (TCRdb year 2020). Describing the broader study: Samples from collaborators originated in the United States, Italy and Spain and spanned both the acute and convalescent phases of COVID-19. The sample metadata nearly always contained a de-identified subject ID, COVID-19 status, age in years and sex. The samples were drawn from the first 160 participants of the ongoing ImmuneRACE study and from roughly 1,300 subjects provided by 6 global collaborators. A freely available public database, intended as a resource for researchers studying the immune response to SARS-CoV-2, is where the repertoires were released. Subjects who had been exposed to COVID-19, were actively infected with it, or had recovered from it provided the deeply sampled blood TCRbeta repertoires that made up the dataset. Where available, HLA class I and class II types were obtained from metadata supplied by the sample provider rather than from assay-based typing. The material from the prospective study consisted of cDNA or gDNA derived from T cells, B-cell-depleted T cells, or PBMCs.

Based on the germline V gene, the CDR1 and CDR2 sequences are MDHEN and SYDVKM. Germline trimming: 2 bases from V, 6 bases from J; junction bases outside gene matches: 4. Spanning cysteine to phenylalanine, the CDR3 consists of 15 amino acids. CDR3 DNA is the only sequence kept; it has 45 bases, read in frame from the first base. The study at large found these results: How much clinical and demographic metadata was included differed by source and by participant, and the metadata was provided uncurated.

The immunoSEQ Assay, a bias-controlled multiplex PCR, was used to amplify TCRbeta CDR3 regions from genomic DNA. In the source study's methods: Within the assay, amplification of reference gene primers was used to estimate how many nucleated cells each sample contained. To quantify the absolute abundance of each unique TCRbeta CDR3 rearrangement, sequence reads were collapsed and filtered. For each sample, productive Simpson clonality was calculated by taking the square root of Simpson's diversity index across productive rearrangements. The source is immuneACCESS, and TCRdb retained only in-frame sequences with V and J called. Part of the clones is not carried over; for the studies checked, unresolved V genes explain less than half of this, and the remainder is unexplained. Clone size and V and J calls were adopted from that table, with D and trimming inferred from the DNA. Within this sample are about 200,000 clones, with around four fifths of them counted one time only. The ten largest clones add up to 20% of the sample.

Each collaborating institution followed its own protocols to collect whole blood in K2EDTA tubes. Collaborator samples were shipped for TCRbeta analysis as frozen whole blood, isolated PBMCs, or DNA extracted from either sample type. This sequence originates from a human donor in a cohort sampled during active COVID-19. The sample comprised peripheral blood. The sequence is built from TRBV28 and TRBJ1-5; the junction holds 10 bases that match TRBD1. The nucleotide sequence is TGTGCCAGCAGTTTACTGACAGGGGGCAGTCAGCCCCAGCATTTT. Its amino acids are CASSLLTGGSQPQHF.